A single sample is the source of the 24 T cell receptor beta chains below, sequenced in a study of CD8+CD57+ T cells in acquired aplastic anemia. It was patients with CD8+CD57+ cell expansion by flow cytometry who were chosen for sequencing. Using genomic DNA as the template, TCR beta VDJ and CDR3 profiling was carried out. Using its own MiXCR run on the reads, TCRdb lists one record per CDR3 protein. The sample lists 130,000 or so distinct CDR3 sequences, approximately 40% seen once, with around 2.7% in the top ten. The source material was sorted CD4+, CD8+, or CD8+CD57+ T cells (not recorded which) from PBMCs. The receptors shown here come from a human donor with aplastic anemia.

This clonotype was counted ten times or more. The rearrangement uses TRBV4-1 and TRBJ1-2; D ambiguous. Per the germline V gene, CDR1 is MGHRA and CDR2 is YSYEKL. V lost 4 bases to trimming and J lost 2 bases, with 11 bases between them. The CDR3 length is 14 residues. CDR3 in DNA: TGCGCCAGCAGCCCGCAACAGCGGAACTATGGCTACACCTTC. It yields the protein CASSPQQRNYGYTF.

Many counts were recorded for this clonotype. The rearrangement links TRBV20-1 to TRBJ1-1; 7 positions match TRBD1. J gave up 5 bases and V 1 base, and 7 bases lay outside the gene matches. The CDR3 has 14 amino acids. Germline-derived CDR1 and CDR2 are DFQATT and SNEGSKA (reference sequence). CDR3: CSARVQGPRTEAFF. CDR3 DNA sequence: TGCAGTGCTAGAGTACAGGGGCCGAGGACTGAAGCTTTCTTT.

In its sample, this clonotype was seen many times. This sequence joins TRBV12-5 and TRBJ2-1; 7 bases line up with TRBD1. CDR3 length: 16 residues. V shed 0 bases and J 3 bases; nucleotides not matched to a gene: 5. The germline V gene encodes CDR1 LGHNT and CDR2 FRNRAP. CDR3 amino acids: CASGLVVDRDYNEQFF. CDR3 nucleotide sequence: TGTGCTAGTGGTTTGGTAGTTGACAGGGACTACAATGAGCAGTTCTTC.

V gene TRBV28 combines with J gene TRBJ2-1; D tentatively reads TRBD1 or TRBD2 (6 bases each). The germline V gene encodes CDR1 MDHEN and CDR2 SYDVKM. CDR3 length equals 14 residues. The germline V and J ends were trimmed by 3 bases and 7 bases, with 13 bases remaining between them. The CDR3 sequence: CASSFGGRSNEQFF. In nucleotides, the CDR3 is TGTGCCAGCAGTTTTGGGGGGCGGTCTAATGAGCAGTTCTTC.

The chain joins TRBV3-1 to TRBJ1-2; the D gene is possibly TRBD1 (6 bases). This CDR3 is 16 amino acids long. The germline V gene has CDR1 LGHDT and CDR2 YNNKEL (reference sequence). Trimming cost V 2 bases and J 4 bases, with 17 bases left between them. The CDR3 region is CASSQHTGQGGYGYTF. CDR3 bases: TGTGCCAGCAGCCAACACACAGGGCAAGGGGGCTATGGCTACACCTTC.

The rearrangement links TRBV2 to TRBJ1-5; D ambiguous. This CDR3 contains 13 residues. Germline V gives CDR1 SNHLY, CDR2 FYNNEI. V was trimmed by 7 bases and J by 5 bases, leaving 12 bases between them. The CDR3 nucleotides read TGTGCCAGCAACCAGAATGTGGATCAGCCCCAGCATTTT. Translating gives CASNQNVDQPQHF. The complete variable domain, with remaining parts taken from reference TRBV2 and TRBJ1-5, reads EPEVTQTPSHQVTQMGQEVILRCVPISNHLYFYWYRQILGQKVEFLVSFYNNEISEKSEIFDDQFSVERPDGSNFTLKIRSTKLEDSAMYFCASNQNVDQPQHFGDGTRLSIL.

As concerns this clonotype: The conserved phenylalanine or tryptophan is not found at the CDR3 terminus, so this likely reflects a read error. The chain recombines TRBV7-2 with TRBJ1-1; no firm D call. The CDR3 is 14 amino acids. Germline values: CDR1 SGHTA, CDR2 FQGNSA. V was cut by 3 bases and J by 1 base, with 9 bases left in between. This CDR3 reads CASSFSQSNTEAFL. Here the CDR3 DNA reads TGTGCCAGCAGCTTCTCACAGTCGAACACTGAAGCTTTCCTT.

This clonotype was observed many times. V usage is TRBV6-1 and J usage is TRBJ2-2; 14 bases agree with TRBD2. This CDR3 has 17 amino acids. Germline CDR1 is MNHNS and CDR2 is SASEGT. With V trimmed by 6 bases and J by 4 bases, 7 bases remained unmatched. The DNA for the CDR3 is TGTGCCAGCAGCCGGACTAGCGGGGGGCAGGGCACCGGGGAGCTGTTTTTT. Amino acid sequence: CASSRTSGGQGTGELFF.

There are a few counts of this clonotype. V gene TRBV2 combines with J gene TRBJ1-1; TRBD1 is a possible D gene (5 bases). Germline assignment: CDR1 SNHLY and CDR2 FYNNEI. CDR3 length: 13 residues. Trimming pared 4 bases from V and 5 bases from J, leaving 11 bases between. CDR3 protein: CASSGQGTTEAFF. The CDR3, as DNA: TGTGCCAGCAGTGGCCAGGGTACGACTGAAGCTTTCTTT.

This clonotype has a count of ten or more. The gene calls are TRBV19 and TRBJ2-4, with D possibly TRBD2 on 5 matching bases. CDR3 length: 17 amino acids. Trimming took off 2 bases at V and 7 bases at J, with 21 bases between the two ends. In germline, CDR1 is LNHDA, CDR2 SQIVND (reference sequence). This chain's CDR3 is CASSISPVGNLRNIQYF. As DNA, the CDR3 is TGTGCCAGTAGTATATCCCCTGTCGGGAATTTGAGGAACATTCAGTACTTC.

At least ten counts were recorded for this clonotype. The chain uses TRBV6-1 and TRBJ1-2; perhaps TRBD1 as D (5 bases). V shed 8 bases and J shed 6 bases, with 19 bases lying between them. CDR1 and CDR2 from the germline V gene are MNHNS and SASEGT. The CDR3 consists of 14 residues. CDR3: CASVPGLPSDGYTF. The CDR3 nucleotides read TGTGCCAGCGTCCCGGGACTCCCATCGGATGGCTACACCTTC.

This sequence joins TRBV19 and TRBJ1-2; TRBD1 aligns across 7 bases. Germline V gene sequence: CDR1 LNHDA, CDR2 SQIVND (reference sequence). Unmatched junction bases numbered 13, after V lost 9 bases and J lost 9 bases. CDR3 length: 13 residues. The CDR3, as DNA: TGTGCCAGCAGTCACGACAGGGACGGGAGCTACACCTTC. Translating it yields CASSHDRDGSYTF.

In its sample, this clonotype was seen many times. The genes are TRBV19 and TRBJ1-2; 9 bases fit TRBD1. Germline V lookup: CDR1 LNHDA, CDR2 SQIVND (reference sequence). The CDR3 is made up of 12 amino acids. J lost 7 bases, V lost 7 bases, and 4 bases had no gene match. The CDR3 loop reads CASTGTGTGYTF. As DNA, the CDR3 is TGTGCCAGTACCGGGACAGGGACTGGCTACACCTTC.

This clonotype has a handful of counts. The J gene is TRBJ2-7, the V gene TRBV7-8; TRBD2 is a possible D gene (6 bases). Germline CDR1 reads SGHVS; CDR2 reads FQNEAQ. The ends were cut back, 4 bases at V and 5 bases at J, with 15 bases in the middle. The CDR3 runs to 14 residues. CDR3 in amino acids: CASSYPLGGNEQYF. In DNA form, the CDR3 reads TGTGCCAGCAGCTATCCCCTCGGGGGAAACGAGCAGTACTTC.

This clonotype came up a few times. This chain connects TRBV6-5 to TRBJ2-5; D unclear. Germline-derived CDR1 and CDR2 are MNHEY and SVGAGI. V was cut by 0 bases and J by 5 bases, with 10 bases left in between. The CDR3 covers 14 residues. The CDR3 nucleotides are TGTGCCAGCAGTTACTCTCCTAGTTCGGAGACCCAGTACTTC. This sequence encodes CASSYSPSSETQYF.

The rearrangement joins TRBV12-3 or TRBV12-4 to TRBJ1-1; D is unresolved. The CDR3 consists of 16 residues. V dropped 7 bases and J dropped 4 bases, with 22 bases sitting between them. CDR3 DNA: TGTGCCAGCACCCGGAGGCCGAGAAGGGTTAGCACTGAAGCTTTCTTT. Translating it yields CASTRRPRRVSTEAFF.

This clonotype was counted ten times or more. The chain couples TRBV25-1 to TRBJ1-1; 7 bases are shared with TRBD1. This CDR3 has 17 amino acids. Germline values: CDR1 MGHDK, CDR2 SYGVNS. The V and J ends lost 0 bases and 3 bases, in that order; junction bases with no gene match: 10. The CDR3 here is CASSEYAEDRPYTEAFF. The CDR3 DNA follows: TGTGCCAGCAGTGAATATGCCGAGGACAGGCCCTACACTGAAGCTTTCTTT. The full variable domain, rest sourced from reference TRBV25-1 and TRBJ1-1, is EADIYQTPRYLVIGTGKKITLECSQTMGHDKMYWYQQDPGMELHLIHYSYGVNSTEKGDLSSESTVSRIRTEHFPLTLESARPSHTSQYLCASSEYAEDRPYTEAFFGQGTRLTVV.

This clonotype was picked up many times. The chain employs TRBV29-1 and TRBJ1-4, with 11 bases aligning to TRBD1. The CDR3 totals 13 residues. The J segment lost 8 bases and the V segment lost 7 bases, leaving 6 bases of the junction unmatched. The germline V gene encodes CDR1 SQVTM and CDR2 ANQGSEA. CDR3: CSGAGTGGEKLFF. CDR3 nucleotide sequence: TGCAGCGGAGCCGGGACAGGGGGGGAAAAACTGTTTTTT.

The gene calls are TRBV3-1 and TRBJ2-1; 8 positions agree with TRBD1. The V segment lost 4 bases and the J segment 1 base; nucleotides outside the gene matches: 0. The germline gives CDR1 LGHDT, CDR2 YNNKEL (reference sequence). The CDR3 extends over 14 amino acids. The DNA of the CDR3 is TGTGCCAGCAGCCGACAGGGGTCCTACAATGAGCAGTTCTTC. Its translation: CASSRQGSYNEQFF.

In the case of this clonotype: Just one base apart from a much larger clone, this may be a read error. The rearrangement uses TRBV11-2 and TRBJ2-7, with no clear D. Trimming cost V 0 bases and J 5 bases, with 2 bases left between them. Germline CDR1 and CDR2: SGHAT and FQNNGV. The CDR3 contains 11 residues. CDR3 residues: CASSLDHEQYV. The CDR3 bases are TGTGCCAGCAGCTTAGACCACGAGCAGTACGTC.

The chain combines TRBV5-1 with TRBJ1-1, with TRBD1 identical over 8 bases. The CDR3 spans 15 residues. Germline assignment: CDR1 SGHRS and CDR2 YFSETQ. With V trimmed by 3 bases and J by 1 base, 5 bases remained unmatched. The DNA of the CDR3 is TGCGCCAGCAGCTGGAGACAGGGGCGGAACACTGAAGCTTTCTTT. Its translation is CASSWRQGRNTEAFF.

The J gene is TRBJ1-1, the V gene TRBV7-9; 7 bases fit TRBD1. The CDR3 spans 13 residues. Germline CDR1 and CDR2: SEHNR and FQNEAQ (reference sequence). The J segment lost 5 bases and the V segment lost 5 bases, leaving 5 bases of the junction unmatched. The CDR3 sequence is CASSPQGETEAFF. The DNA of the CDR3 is TGTGCCAGCAGCCCCCAGGGGGAAACTGAAGCTTTCTTT. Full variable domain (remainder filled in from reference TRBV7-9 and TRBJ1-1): DTGVSQNPRHKITKRGQNVTFRCDPISEHNRLYWYRQTLGQGPEFLTYFQNEAQLEKSRLLSDRFSAERPKGSFSTLEIQRTEQGDSAMYLCASSPQGETEAFFGQGTRLTVV.

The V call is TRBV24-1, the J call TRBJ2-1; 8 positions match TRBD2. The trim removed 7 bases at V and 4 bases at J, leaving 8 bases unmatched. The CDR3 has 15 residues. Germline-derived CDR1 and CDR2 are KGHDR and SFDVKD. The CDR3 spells CATRAGGAGYNEQFF. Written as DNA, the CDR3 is TGTGCCACCAGAGCCGGGGGGGCCGGATACAATGAGCAGTTCTTC.

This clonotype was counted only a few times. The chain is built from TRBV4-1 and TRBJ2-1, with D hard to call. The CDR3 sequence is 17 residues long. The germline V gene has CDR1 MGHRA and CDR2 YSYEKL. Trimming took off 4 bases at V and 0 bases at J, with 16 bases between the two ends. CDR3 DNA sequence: TGCGCCAGCAGCCCTGATTTGGGCTTTAGCTCCTACAATGAGCAGTTCTTC. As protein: CASSPDLGFSSYNEQFF.